This TCR beta chain was retrieved from a study of OX40 agonist ivuxolimab in advanced cancers. General observations from the study: Researchers report that CD8+ T cells had, on average, more expanded clones than CD4+.

The CDR3 runs 15 residues. The J segment lost 4 bases and the V segment lost 4 bases, leaving 4 bases of the junction unmatched. Germline V CDR1 and CDR2: LGHNA, YNFKEQ. Cycle 7 day 1, cycle 4 day 1, and baseline were the timepoints at which blood was sampled. This clone appeared once. Its antigen is still unknown. Method: immunoSEQ multiplex PCR; TCRdb's copy keeps in-frame clones and lacks some. The sample lists approximately 70,000 clones; 86% were seen once. Here the sequenced sample was CD4+ or CD8+ T cells sorted from blood, taken in a trial of the OX40 agonist ivuxolimab. This clonotype was sampled from an adult with an advanced solid tumor such as melanoma, head and neck, liver or kidney cancer. This chain links TRBV4-2 with TRBJ2-5; 12 nucleotides match TRBD2. The CDR3 DNA reads TGTGCCAGCAGCCCGCTAGCGGGGGGGCGAGAGACCCAGTACTTC. Protein sequence: CASSPLAGGRETQYF.